Listed below are T cell receptor beta chains from one sample, sequenced in a study of blood T cells in healthy people across ages. In TCRdb, the 5' RACE reads were re-called with MiXCR into one record per CDR3 protein. The sample contains around 1,800,000 distinct CDR3 sequences, approximately 40% of which appear only once. Sequenced sample: blood. The receptors here all came from a human donor in good health. Each CDR3 is given with its conserved first and last residue. Fields, in order: J gene, clone size, D gene, V gene, CDR3 protein, CDR3 DNA. The D gene is left open where the match is weak. Only part of the rows carry a size: once, few, many, or a class if the clone is expanded.

TRBJ2-7 | few | TRBD1 | TRBV4-2 | CASSPRDSLHEQYF | TGTGCCAGCAGCCCCCGGGACAGTCTCCACGAGCAGTACTTC
TRBJ2-1 | NA | NA | TRBV20-1 | CSARAPTAQGGNEQFF | TGCAGTGCTAGAGCACCGACAGCGCAGGGGGGGAATGAGCAGTTCTTC
TRBJ1-1 | NA | NA | TRBV9 | CASSVGGLLNTEAFF | TGTGCCAGCAGCGTAGGAGGACTCCTGAACACTGAAGCTTTCTTT
TRBJ2-1 | NA | TRBD1 | TRBV7-9 | CASIPGTASNEQFF | TGTGCCAGCATCCCCGGGACAGCCTCCAATGAGCAGTTCTTC
TRBJ1-1 | NA | NA | TRBV12-3/TRBV12-4 | CASSTLGRYTEAFF | TGTGCCAGCAGTACCTTGGGGAGGTACACTGAAGCTTTCTTT
TRBJ2-5 | NA | NA | TRBV20-1 | CSAETDSQETQYF | TGCAGTGCCGAAACAGATTCTCAAGAGACCCAGTACTTC
TRBJ2-1 | NA | TRBD2 | TRBV7-8 | CASSHGLAGNNEQFF | TGTGCCAGCAGCCATGGACTAGCGGGGAACAATGAGCAGTTCTTC
TRBJ1-1 | few | NA | TRBV9 | CASSVGNRNTEAFF | TGTGCCAGCAGCGTAGGGAACCGGAACACTGAAGCTTTCTTT
TRBJ1-5 | NA | NA | TRBV20-1 | CSRGTGPGQPQHF | TGCAGTCGAGGAACAGGGCCGGGGCAGCCCCAGCATTTT
TRBJ2-1 | few | NA | TRBV20-1 | CTQPVRGAFSEQFF | TGTACACAGCCCGTCCGCGGAGCGTTTAGTGAGCAGTTCTTC
TRBJ1-4 | NA | NA | TRBV4-2 | CASSQGAGTTNEKLFF | TGTGCCAGCAGCCAAGGAGCGGGGACAACTAATGAAAAACTGTTTTTT
TRBJ2-7 | NA | NA | TRBV6-2/TRBV6-3 | CASSPRSGLSIYEQYF | TGTGCCAGCAGTCCCCGCAGCGGACTGTCGATCTACGAGCAGTACTTC
TRBJ2-1 | many | NA | TRBV29-1 | CSVVDNEQFF | TGCAGCGTTGTTGACAATGAGCAGTTCTTC
TRBJ2-5 | once | NA | TRBV6-6 | CASSYPDDSQTQYF | TGTGCCAGCAGTTACCCGGACGATAGCCAGACCCAGTACTTC
TRBJ2-4 | NA | NA | TRBV19 | CARPSRPKNIQYF | TGTGCCAGACCCTCTCGGCCCAAAAACATTCAGTACTTC
TRBJ2-7 | few | TRBD2 | TRBV28 | CASRQRGTYEQYF | TGTGCCAGCAGGCAGCGGGGGACCTACGAGCAGTACTTC
TRBJ2-6 | few | NA | TRBV20-1 | CSANRVGGSGANVLTF | TGCAGTGCCAACCGTGTCGGGGGATCTGGGGCCAACGTCCTGACTTTC
TRBJ2-7 | NA | TRBD2 | TRBV5-1 | CASNPGLAAAYEQYF | TGCGCCAGCAACCCGGGACTAGCGGCCGCCTACGAGCAGTACTTC
TRBJ2-6 | NA | NA | TRBV3-1 | CASSQVIGMRSSGANVLTF | TGTGCCAGCAGCCAAGTCATAGGTATGCGGAGCTCTGGGGCCAACGTCCTGACTTTC
TRBJ2-1 | NA | TRBD1 | TRBV4-3 | CASSPLTGDGNEQFF | TGCGCCAGCAGCCCTTTGACAGGGGACGGTAATGAGCAGTTCTTC
TRBJ2-5 | NA | NA | TRBV12-5 | CATATLGETQYF | TGTGCTACTGCGACCCTTGGGGAGACCCAGTACTTC
TRBJ2-1 | NA | NA | TRBV20-1 | CSAKEEIRYNEQFF | TGCAGTGCTAAGGAGGAGATCCGATACAATGAGCAGTTCTTC
TRBJ1-2 | NA | NA | TRBV6-5 | CASRPAGGGGYTF | TGTGCCAGCAGACCTGCCGGTGGGGGTGGCTACACCTTC
TRBJ1-2 | NA | NA | TRBV7-2 | CASSLRIRGPYGYTF | TGTGCCAGCAGCTTAAGGATACGGGGGCCCTATGGCTACACCTTC
TRBJ1-2 | NA | NA | TRBV4-3 | CASSQESHSAYGYTF | TGCGCCAGCAGCCAAGAAAGTCATTCGGCTTATGGCTACACCTTC
TRBJ2-1 | NA | TRBD2 | TRBV6-5 | CASSPGGNNNEQFF | TGTGCCAGCAGTCCGGGGGGGAACAACAATGAGCAGTTCTTC
TRBJ2-1 | NA | TRBD1 | TRBV11-2 | CASTVVGQGIDEQFF | TGTGCCAGCACTGTGGTCGGACAGGGGATCGATGAGCAGTTCTTC